The T cell receptor beta chain described here comes from a study of cytomegalovirus exposure and HLA in healthy donors. Clones were sequenced by immunoSEQ multiplex PCR, and TCRdb holds only the in-frame ones, with some missing. The table records around 71,000 clones, about 94% of them present only once. The trim removed 8 bases at V and 5 bases at J, leaving 8 bases unmatched. The germline gives CDR1 SNHLY, CDR2 FYNNEI. The CDR3 runs to 15 residues. This clone was picked up a small number of times. The sequence derives from a young man in good health and CMV-seropositive. This chain uses TRBV2 with TRBJ2-7; 14 bases align to TRBD2. Material: PBMCs. The DNA for the CDR3 is TGTGCCAGCCACGGGGGACTAGCGGGAGCCCACGAGCAGTACTTC. Translation gives CASHGGLAGAHEQYF.